A selection of T cell receptor beta chains follows, all from one sample in a study of blood T cells in healthy people across ages. TCRdb processed the 5' RACE reads anew with MiXCR; each CDR3 protein has one entry. Here the sample spans more than 750,000 distinct CDR3 sequences, roughly 28% being singletons. These data also featured in a second study, about T cells of mothers and their children.

Sequencing was done on a sample of blood. Source of these receptors: a woman in her forties in good health. Each CDR3 is given with its conserved first and last residue. D genes are given only for firm matches. Clone size is shown for a subset of rows, as once, few, many or a class of expanded clone.

j_gene: TRBJ2-3; v_gene: TRBV7-2; abundance: few; d_gene: TRBD2; CDR3nt: TGTGCCAGCAGCTCGGGACTAGCTTTACTCACAGATACGCAGTATTTT; CDR3aa: CASSSGLALLTDTQYF
j_gene: TRBJ1-2; v_gene: TRBV5-1; abundance: -; d_gene: TRBD1; CDR3nt: TGCGCCAGCAGGGACGACAGGGGGGTTGGAGGCTACACCTTC; CDR3aa: CASRDDRGVGGYTF
j_gene: TRBJ2-3; v_gene: TRBV7-3; abundance: -; d_gene: -; CDR3nt: TGTGCCAGCAGCCTTCTGACTAGGTCAGATACGCAGTATTTT; CDR3aa: CASSLLTRSDTQYF
j_gene: TRBJ2-2; v_gene: TRBV4-3; abundance: few; d_gene: -; CDR3nt: TGCGCCAGCAAGTACACAGAAAACACCGGGGAGCTGTTTTTT; CDR3aa: CASKYTENTGELFF
j_gene: TRBJ1-1; v_gene: TRBV20-1; abundance: few; d_gene: TRBD1; CDR3nt: TGCAGTGCTCTGGACAGGGATGGAGGTGGCACTGAAGCTTTCTTT; CDR3aa: CSALDRDGGGTEAFF
j_gene: TRBJ2-4; v_gene: TRBV12-3/TRBV12-4; abundance: many; d_gene: -; CDR3nt: TGTGCCAGCAGCCGAGGGACGGCCCAAAAAAACATTCAGTACTTC; CDR3aa: CASSRGTAQKNIQYF
j_gene: TRBJ1-2; v_gene: TRBV20-1; abundance: few; d_gene: -; CDR3nt: TGCAGTGCTAGACCCGGATCCGGACAGTACGGCTACACCTTC; CDR3aa: CSARPGSGQYGYTF
j_gene: TRBJ2-5; v_gene: TRBV7-3; abundance: few; d_gene: TRBD1; CDR3nt: TGTGCCAGCAGCTTAACTAAAGGGGGCCGGGAGACCCAGTACTTC; CDR3aa: CASSLTKGGRETQYF
j_gene: TRBJ2-2; v_gene: TRBV7-3; abundance: few; d_gene: TRBD2; CDR3nt: TGTGCCAGCAGCATACCGGGACTAGCGGGGGTAACCGGGGAGCTGTTTTTT; CDR3aa: CASSIPGLAGVTGELFF
j_gene: TRBJ2-7; v_gene: TRBV4-1; abundance: many; d_gene: TRBD2; CDR3nt: TGCGCCAGCAGCCAAGTGACTAGCGGGGACTACGAGCAGTACTTC; CDR3aa: CASSQVTSGDYEQYF